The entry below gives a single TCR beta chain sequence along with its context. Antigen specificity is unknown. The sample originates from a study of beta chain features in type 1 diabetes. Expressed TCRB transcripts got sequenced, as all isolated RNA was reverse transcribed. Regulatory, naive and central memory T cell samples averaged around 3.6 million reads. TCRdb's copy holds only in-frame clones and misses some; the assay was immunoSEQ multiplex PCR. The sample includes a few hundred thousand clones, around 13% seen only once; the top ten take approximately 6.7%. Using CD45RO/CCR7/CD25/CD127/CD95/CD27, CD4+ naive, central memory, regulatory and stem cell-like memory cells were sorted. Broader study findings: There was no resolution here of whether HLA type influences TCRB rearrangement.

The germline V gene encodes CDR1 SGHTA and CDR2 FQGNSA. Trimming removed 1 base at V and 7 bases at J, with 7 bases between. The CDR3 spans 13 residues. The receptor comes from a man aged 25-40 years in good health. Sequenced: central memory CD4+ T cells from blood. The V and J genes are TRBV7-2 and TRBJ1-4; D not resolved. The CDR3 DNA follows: TGTGCCAGCAGCTTAGGGTCCCTTGAAAAACTGTTTTTT. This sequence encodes CASSLGSLEKLFF.